This is a list of T cell receptor beta chains from one sample in a study of T cells in placental villitis. Sequencing used immunoSEQ multiplex PCR; TCRdb keeps in-frame clones, though not all of them. The sample holds about 1,500 clones, around 76% seen once. The sequencing input was placental tissue containing maternal and fetal cells. The receptors were gathered from a human patient with villitis of unknown etiology; the placental T cells may come from both mother and fetus. The CDR3 runs from the conserved cysteine through the conserved F or W.

V	J	CDR3
TRBV5-1	TRBJ1-3	CASSLSGQGITGNTIYF
TRBV5-6	TRBJ2-1	CASSFGYNEQFF
TRBV28	TRBJ2-7	CASSVRYEQYF
TRBV5-1	TRBJ2-5	CASSLRRGHETQYF
TRBV23-1	TRBJ2-5	CASTTQSPPQETQYF
TRBV10-3	TRBJ1-2	CTIKEGGYGYTF
TRBV10-1	TRBJ2-3	CASNGTSPDTQYF
TRBV4-1	TRBJ1-2	CASSRDTNYGYTF
TRBV9	TRBJ1-4	CASSPSLGAEKLFF
TRBV6-1	TRBJ2-7	CASSEAKAYEQYF
TRBV27	TRBJ2-7	CASRSAGVPYEQYF
TRBV5-1	TRBJ2-7	CASSLGTGGYEQYF
TRBV19	TRBJ1-5	CASSMGSGAGGNQPQHF
TRBV19	TRBJ2-1	CASSVLGSNNEQFF
TRBV19	TRBJ1-1	CASIRTGLNTEAFF
TRBV10-3	TRBJ2-3	CAISESPGTGTDTQYF
TRBV29-1	TRBJ2-3	CSVGRLTIPHTDTQYF
TRBV7-9	TRBJ2-7	CASSGGRDAAYEQYF
TRBV6-5	TRBJ1-4	CASVWTGGNEKLFF
TRBV6-1	TRBJ2-5	CASCGTSAHGTQYF
TRBV2	TRBJ2-3	CASYGAGSTDTQYF
TRBV5-1	TRBJ2-3	CASSWTSGSRDTQYF
TRBV5-1	TRBJ2-7	CASSLAGLYEQYF
TRBV19	TRBJ2-3	CASRNDRGLGTDTQYF
TRBV2	TRBJ2-3	CASRLTSDTQYF
TRBV27	TRBJ1-1	CASSPSERFTEAFF
TRBV14	TRBJ1-2	CASSPFDRATSYGYTF
TRBV7-9	TRBJ2-1	CASSLGLVNNEQFF
TRBV15	TRBJ2-1	CATSRETSGRAYNEQFF
TRBV12-5	TRBJ2-5	CASGFASVPETQYF
TRBV19	TRBJ2-7	CASSTLTGGYEQYF
TRBV9	TRBJ1-1	CASSVASNTEAFF
TRBV20-1	TRBJ2-1	CSASTGNSYNEQFF
TRBV25-1	TRBJ2-1	CASSEYTYNEQFF
TRBV5-1	TRBJ1-3	CASSLSGQYSGNTIYF
TRBV7-8	TRBJ1-6	CASSLGSSSYNSPLHF
TRBV28	TRBJ2-1	CAIQRNNEQFF
TRBV10-2	TRBJ1-1	CASRARQGGYEAFF
TRBV9	TRBJ1-1	CASSRGPDLQAFF
TRBV28	TRBJ2-2	CASSYNTGELFF
TRBV6-5	TRBJ2-7	CASTSGYEQYF
TRBV2	TRBJ2-3	CASFGASIGLTDTQYF
TRBV28	TRBJ1-2	CASSLRTGERDGYTF
TRBV6-6	TRBJ1-5	CASSPFRSNQPQHF
TRBV12-5	TRBJ2-1	CASGPGHYNEQFF
TRBV4-3	TRBJ2-2	CASSRDDPGQGATGELFF
TRBV5-5	TRBJ2-7	CASSLTGNEQYF
TRBV10-3	TRBJ1-1	CAPRQGAGTEAFF
TRBV21-1	TRBJ1-1	CASSKALGAAGGGENTEAFF
TRBV7-3	TRBJ2-1	CASSLTSQGWRGNEQFF
TRBV12-3/TRBV12-4	TRBJ2-2	CASTLSAGELFF